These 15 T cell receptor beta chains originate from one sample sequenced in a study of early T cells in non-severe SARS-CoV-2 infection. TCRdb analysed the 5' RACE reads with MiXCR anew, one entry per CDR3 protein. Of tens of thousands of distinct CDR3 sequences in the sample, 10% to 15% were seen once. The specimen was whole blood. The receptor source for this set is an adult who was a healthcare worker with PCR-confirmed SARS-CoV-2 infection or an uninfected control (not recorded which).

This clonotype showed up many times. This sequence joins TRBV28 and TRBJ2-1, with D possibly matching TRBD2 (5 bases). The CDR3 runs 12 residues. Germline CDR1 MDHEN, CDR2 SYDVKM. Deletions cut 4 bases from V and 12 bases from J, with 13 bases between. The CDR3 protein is CASSSGKSGQFF. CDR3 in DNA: TGTGCCAGCAGTTCGGGCAAGAGCGGGCAGTTCTTC.

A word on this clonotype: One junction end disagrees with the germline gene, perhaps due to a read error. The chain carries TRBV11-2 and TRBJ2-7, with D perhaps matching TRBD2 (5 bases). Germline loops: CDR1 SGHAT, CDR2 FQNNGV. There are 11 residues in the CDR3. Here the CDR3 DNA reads TGTGCCAGCAGCTTAGCCCTAGCCGTCATCTTC. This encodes CASSLALAVIF.

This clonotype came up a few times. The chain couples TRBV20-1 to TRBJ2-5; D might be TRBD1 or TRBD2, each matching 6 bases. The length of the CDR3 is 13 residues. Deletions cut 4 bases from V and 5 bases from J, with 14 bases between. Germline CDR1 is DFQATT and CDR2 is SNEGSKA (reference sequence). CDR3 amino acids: CSAMDSGRETQYF. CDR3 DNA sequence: TGCAGTGCTATGGACAGTGGGAGGGAGACCCAGTACTTC.

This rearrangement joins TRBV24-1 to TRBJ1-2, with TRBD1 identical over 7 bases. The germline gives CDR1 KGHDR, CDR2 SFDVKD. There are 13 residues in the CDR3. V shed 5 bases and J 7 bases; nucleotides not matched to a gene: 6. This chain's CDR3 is CATSARTGFGYTF. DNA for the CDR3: TGTGCCACCAGTGCCCGGACAGGTTTTGGCTACACCTTC.

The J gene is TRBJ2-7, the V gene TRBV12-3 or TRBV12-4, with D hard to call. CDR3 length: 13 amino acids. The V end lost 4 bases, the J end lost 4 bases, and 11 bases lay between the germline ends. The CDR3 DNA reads TGTGCCAGCAGTTCAGCCTCTAAATACGAGCAGTACTTC. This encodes CASSSASKYEQYF.

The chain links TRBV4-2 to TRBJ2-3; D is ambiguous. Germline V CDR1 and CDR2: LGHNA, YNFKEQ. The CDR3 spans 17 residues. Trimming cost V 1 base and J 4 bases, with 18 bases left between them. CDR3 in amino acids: CASSQGSAIDKPDTQYF. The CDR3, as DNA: TGTGCCAGCAGCCAAGGATCCGCTATTGACAAGCCAGATACGCAGTATTTT.

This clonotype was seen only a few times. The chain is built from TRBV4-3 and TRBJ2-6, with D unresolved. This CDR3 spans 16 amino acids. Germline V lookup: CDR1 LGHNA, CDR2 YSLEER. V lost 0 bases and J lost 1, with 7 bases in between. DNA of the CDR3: TGCGCCAGCAGCCAAGACGTGGTATCTGGGGCCAACGTCCTGACTTTC. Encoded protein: CASSQDVVSGANVLTF.

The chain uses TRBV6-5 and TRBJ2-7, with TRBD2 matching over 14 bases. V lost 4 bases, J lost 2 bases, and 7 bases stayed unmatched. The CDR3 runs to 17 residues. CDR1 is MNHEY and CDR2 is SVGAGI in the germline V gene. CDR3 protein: CASSSRTSGGNPYEQYF. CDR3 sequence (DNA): TGTGCCAGCAGTTCGCGGACTAGCGGGGGGAACCCCTACGAGCAGTACTTC.

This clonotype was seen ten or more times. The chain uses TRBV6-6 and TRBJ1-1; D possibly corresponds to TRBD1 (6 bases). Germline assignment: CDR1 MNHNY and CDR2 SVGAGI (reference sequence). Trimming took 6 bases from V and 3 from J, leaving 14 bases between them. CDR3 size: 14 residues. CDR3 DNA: TGTGCCAGCAGAAGGGTAGGGGGTGACACTGAAGCTTTCTTT. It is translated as CASRRVGGDTEAFF.

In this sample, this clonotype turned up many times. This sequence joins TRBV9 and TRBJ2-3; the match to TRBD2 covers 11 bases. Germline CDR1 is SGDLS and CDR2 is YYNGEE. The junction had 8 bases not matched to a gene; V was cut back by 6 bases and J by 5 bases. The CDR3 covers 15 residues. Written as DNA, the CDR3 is TGTGCCAGCACCTTAGCGGGAGGGCCGGGAGATACGCAGTATTTT. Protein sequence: CASTLAGGPGDTQYF.

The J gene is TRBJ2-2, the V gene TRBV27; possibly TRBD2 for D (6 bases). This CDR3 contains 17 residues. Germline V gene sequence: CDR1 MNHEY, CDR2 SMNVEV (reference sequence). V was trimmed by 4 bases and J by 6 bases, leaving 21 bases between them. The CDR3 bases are TGTGCCAGCAGTTCATCATCCTTACTAGCAGCATCCGGGGAGCTGTTTTTT. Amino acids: CASSSSSLLAASGELFF.

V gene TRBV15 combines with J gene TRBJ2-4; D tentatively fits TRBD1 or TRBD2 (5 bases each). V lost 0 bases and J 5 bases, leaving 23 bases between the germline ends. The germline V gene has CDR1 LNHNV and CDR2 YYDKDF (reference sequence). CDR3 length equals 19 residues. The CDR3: CATSRDSPYGSRVENIQYF. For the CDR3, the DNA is TGTGCCACCAGCAGAGATTCCCCCTATGGGAGCAGGGTAGAAAACATTCAGTACTTC.

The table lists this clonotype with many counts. The CDR3 nucleotides read TGTGCCAGTGGGGCAGGGGAGACAGATACGCAGTATTTT. Translation: CASGAGETDTQYF. The V call is TRBV12-3 or TRBV12-4, the J call TRBJ2-3, with D possibly TRBD1 on 6 matching bases. CDR3 size: 13 residues. The V end lost 9 bases, the J end lost 3 bases, and 13 bases lay between the germline ends.

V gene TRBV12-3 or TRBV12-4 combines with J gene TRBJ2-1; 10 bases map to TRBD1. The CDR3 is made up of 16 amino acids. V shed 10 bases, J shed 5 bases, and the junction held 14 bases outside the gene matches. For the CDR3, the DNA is TGTGCCATTCAAGGGGTCCGGGACAGGGGCGACAATGAGCAGTTCTTC. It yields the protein CAIQGVRDRGDNEQFF.

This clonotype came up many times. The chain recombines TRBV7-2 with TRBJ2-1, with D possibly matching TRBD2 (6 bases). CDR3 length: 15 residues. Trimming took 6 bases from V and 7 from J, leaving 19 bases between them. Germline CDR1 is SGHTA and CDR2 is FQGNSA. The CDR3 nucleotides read TGTGCCAGCAGTTTGACTAGTATGGGCAATAATGAGCAGTTCTTC. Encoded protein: CASSLTSMGNNEQFF.